This T cell receptor (beta chain) was obtained from a study of blood T cells in healthy people across ages. Peripheral blood samples of around 9.5 milliliters were drawn from each donor. Alongside a J-beta primer mix, a sample-barcoded 5' primer served in a second PCR lasting 7 to 11 cycles. In TCRdb, the 5' RACE reads were re-called with MiXCR into one record per CDR3 protein. Of about 1 million distinct CDR3 sequences listed, 25% were seen once; the top ten hold less than 0.85%. Only a few counts were recorded for this clonotype. The same data also went into a second study, on T cells of mothers and their children.

The sequenced sample consisted of blood. The receptor was derived from a girl aged 2 to 9 in good health.

CDR3 DNA sequence: TGTGCCAGCAGGCGGGGGGCAGATCGAGTTACGCAGTATTTT. The encoded protein is CASRRGADRVTQYF. The V and J genes are TRBV6-6 and TRBJ2-3, with 8 bases matching TRBD2. V was clipped by 6 bases and J by 8 bases; unmatched bases: 10. CDR3 length: 14 amino acids. The germline V gene has CDR1 MNHNY and CDR2 SVGAGI (reference sequence).